One and the same sample provided the 16 T cell receptor beta chains below, sequenced in a study of PD-L1 blockade in urothelial cancer. Sequencing used immunoSEQ multiplex PCR; TCRdb keeps in-frame clones, though not all of them. The sample contains around 40,000 clones, 75% to 90% of which appear only once. This sample comprised PBMCs, obtained around atezolizumab (anti-PD-L1) treatment. These receptors were taken from a man aged 55 to 70 with urothelial cancer.

The rearrangement uses TRBV5-1 and TRBJ2-7, with unresolved D. V gave up 0 bases and J gave up 0 bases, with 4 bases separating them. Germline loops: CDR1 SGHRS, CDR2 YFSETQ. This CDR3 contains 13 residues. The CDR3 nucleotides read TGCGCCAGCAGCTTGGCTAGCTCCTACGAGCAGTACTTC. As protein: CASSLASSYEQYF.

The chain carries TRBV19 and TRBJ2-3; D gene unclear. Germline V lookup: CDR1 LNHDA, CDR2 SQIVND (reference sequence). The CDR3 has 15 amino acids. The V gene lost 6 bases and the J gene lost 5 bases, with 18 bases spanning the gap. The CDR3: CASSRSKAPGDTQYF. CDR3 sequence (DNA): TGTGCCAGTAGCAGAAGTAAGGCCCCGGGAGATACGCAGTATTTT.

The chain uses TRBV6-6 and TRBJ2-1; 11 bases line up with TRBD2. This CDR3 has 16 amino acids. Trimming took 3 bases from V and 5 from J; bases not matched to a gene: 6. Germline lookup yields CDR1 MNHNY and CDR2 SVGAGI (reference sequence). CDR3 loop: CASSYPGTSGNNEQFF. In nucleotides, the CDR3 is TGTGCCAGCAGTTATCCCGGGACTAGCGGTAACAATGAGCAGTTCTTC.

The chain recombines TRBV7-2 with TRBJ2-1; 8 bases line up with TRBD2. CDR1 is SGHTA, CDR2 FQGNSA, per germline. The CDR3 is made up of 15 amino acids. After removal of 3 bases from V and 6 bases from J, the junction contained 7 bases not matched to a gene. CDR3 bases: TGTGCCAGCAGCTTGGTTAGCGGGGAGGGCAATGAGCAGTTCTTC. This sequence encodes CASSLVSGEGNEQFF.

The chain joins TRBV18 to TRBJ2-5; TRBD2 aligns across 8 bases. Trimming took 6 bases from V and 4 from J; bases not matched to a gene: 10. The CDR3 extends over 15 amino acids. CDR1 is KGHSH, CDR2 LQKENI, per germline. This chain's CDR3 is CASSPGGARTETQYF. The CDR3 DNA reads as TGTGCCAGCTCCCCCGGGGGGGCCCGAACAGAGACCCAGTACTTC.

V usage is TRBV10-3 and J usage is TRBJ2-2, with TRBD2 matching 8 bases. This CDR3 spans 16 amino acids. V dropped 3 bases and J dropped 4; count of bases not matched to a gene: 7. The germline CDR1 and CDR2 sequences are ENHRY and SYGVKD. CDR3 in amino acids: CAISDQTSALTGELFF. CDR3 DNA sequence: TGTGCCATCAGTGACCAGACTAGCGCCCTCACCGGGGAGCTGTTTTTT.

This chain joins TRBV5-4 and TRBJ2-2; no definite D call. V was clipped by 0 bases and J by 7 bases, with 7 bases between them. The CDR3 covers 13 residues. The germline gives CDR1 SGHNT, CDR2 YYREEE (reference sequence). CDR3 bases: TGTGCCAGCAGCTTGGTCAGAAGCGGGGAGCTGTTTTTT. Translated, it gives CASSLVRSGELFF.

This chain uses TRBV7-2 with TRBJ2-5; 9 positions match TRBD2. CDR3 length: 16 amino acids. The germline CDR1 and CDR2 sequences are SGHTA and FQGNSA. J was trimmed by 5 bases and V by 8 bases; bases with no gene match: 15. The CDR3 nucleotides read TGTGCCAGCCGGGCGGATTCGGCGGGGGGGCGCGAGACCCAGTACTTC. Protein product: CASRADSAGGRETQYF.

This clone was picked up a small number of times. The V and J genes are TRBV7-6 and TRBJ2-7; 8 bases agree with TRBD1. The V and J ends lost 1 base and 5 bases, in that order; junction bases with no gene match: 7. The germline gives CDR1 SGHVS, CDR2 FNYEAQ. The CDR3 length is 15 residues. The chain's CDR3 is CASSLGTGWTHEQYF. The DNA of the CDR3 is TGTGCCAGCAGCTTAGGGACAGGGTGGACCCACGAGCAGTACTTC.

V usage is TRBV5-1 and J usage is TRBJ2-6; D call uncertain. With 1 base removed from V and 1 base from J, the gap between germline ends came to 6 bases. Germline CDR1 is SGHRS and CDR2 is YFSETQ. The CDR3 totals 15 residues. The CDR3: CASSLSLSGANVLTF. CDR3 DNA sequence: TGCGCCAGCAGCTTGTCTCTGTCTGGGGCCAACGTCCTGACTTTC. Combining the CDR3 with reference TRBV5-1 and TRBJ2-6 gives the whole variable domain KAGVTQTPRYLIKTRGQQVTLSCSPISGHRSVSWYQQTPGQGLQFLFEYFSETQRNKGNFPGRFSGRQFSNSRSEMNVSTLELGDSALYLCASSLSLSGANVLTFGAGSRLTVL.

The sample holds a few counts of this clone. The chain links TRBV13 to TRBJ1-2; D is unresolved. Per germline, CDR1 PRHDT and CDR2 FYEKMQ (reference sequence). The CDR3 covers 12 residues. Trimming took off 1 base at V and 4 bases at J, with 4 bases between the two ends. CDR3 nucleotide sequence: TGTGCCAGCAGCTTAGCCCTCTATGGCTACACCTTC. As protein: CASSLALYGYTF.

Comments on this clone: Other DNA sequences in the same sample also yield this CDR3. V gene TRBV19 combines with J gene TRBJ1-1, with D perhaps matching TRBD1 (5 bases). V lost 3 bases and J 5 bases, leaving 13 bases between the germline ends. Germline loops: CDR1 LNHDA, CDR2 SQIVND (reference sequence). The CDR3 has 14 residues. CDR3 amino acids: CASSMAGGWTEAFF. DNA for the CDR3: TGTGCCAGTAGTATGGCCGGGGGATGGACTGAAGCTTTCTTT.

The chain carries TRBV30 and TRBJ1-2; D is perhaps TRBD1 (5 bases). Trimming took off 4 bases at V and 8 bases at J, with 14 bases between the two ends. Germline V gene lookup returns CDR1 GTSNPN and CDR2 SVGIG (reference sequence). This CDR3 contains 12 residues. As DNA, the CDR3 is TGTGCCTGGACAAAGTGGCAGGGCGGCTACACCTTC. This encodes CAWTKWQGGYTF.

This clone appeared once. The chain links TRBV15 to TRBJ1-1; maybe TRBD1 (6 bases). This CDR3 spans 14 amino acids. CDR1 and CDR2 from the germline V gene are LNHNV and YYDKDF (reference sequence). V was shortened by 4 bases and J by 1 base, with 10 bases between the two germline ends. The CDR3 sequence is CATSTGHSNTEAFF. In DNA, the CDR3 is TGTGCCACCAGCACGGGACACTCGAACACTGAAGCTTTCTTT.

The chain joins TRBV10-3 to TRBJ2-7; 10 nucleotides match TRBD2. V gave up 8 bases and J gave up 5 bases; unmatched junction bases: 18. This CDR3 is 17 amino acids long. CDR1 is ENHRY, CDR2 SYGVKD, per germline. This chain's CDR3 is CAIGLDEREGPGHEQYF. For the CDR3, the DNA is TGTGCCATCGGCCTAGATGAGCGGGAGGGTCCTGGGCACGAGCAGTACTTC.

The rearrangement uses TRBV7-3 and TRBJ2-1, with D maybe TRBD2 (5 bases). V was clipped by 4 bases and J by 4 bases, with 11 bases between them. Germline values: CDR1 SGHTA, CDR2 FQGTGA. This CDR3 has 14 amino acids. The CDR3 here is CASSSRRGYNEQFF. CDR3 sequence (DNA): TGTGCCAGCAGCTCGAGGCGAGGGTACAATGAGCAGTTCTTC.